This T cell receptor (beta chain) was sequenced in a study of T cells expressing NK-cell markers. Study as a whole: Repertoires of TCR beta were obtained from T cells sorted as CD3+CD56+NKG2C+, CD3+CD56+NKG2C- and CD3+CD56-NKG2C+. Serological testing identified seven of the eight sequenced donors as HCMV-seropositive and one as seronegative. Study outcomes and limitations: The study found these clonotypes also leading the CD3+CD56-NKG2C+ fraction in a few donors. Certain NKG2C+ T cell clones were expanded, and their HCMV specificity remained unclear.

On this clonotype: Its antigen is not identified.

This CDR3 spans 15 amino acids. From the 5' RACE reads, TCRdb lists one entry per CDR3 protein and no DNA. The repertoire table contains roughly 280,000 distinct CDR3 sequences. The clonotype was recovered from a man younger than 35 in good health. Material: blood T cells: a sorted CD56 or NKG2C T cell subset, CD4+ or CD8+ T cells, or bulk PBMC T cells (not recorded which). The chain uses TRBV12-3 or TRBV12-4 and TRBJ2-1; TCRdb outputs TRBD1, but without DNA this stays unchecked. The CDR3 sequence is CASTPGAGSYNEQFF.